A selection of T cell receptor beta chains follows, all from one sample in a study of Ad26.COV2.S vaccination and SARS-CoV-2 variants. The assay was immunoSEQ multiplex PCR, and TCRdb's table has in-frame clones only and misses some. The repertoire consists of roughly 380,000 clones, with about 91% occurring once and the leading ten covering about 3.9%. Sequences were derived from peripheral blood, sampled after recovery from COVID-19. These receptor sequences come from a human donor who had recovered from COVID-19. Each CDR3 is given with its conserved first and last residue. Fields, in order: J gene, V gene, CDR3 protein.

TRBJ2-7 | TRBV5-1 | CASSSAAYEQYF
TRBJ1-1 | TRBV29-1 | CSVEVGGAPKEDTEAFF
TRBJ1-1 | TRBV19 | CASSIPRENTEAFF
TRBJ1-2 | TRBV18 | CASSPPGDFYGYTF
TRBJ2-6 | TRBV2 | CASGTSGANVLTF
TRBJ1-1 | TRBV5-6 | CASSAYDREATEAFF
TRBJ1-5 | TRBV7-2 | CASSPNPGHRDRNQPQHF
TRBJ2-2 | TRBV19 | CASSLGVSGELFF
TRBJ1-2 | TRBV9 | CASSVSREGEYYGYTF
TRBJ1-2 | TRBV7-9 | CASSLSKGGYTF
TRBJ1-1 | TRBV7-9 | CASMGGTWVDTEAFF
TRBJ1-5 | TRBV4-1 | CASSQDGQSNQPQHF
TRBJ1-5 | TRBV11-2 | CASSSVTGGQGPQHF
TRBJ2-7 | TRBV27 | CASSLRQGTKEQYF
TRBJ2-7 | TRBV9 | CASSPSGYEEQYF
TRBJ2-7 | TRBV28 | CASSVLIGGNTYEQYF
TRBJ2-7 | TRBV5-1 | CASSLLVPEQYF
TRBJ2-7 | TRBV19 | CASSIARQGNYEQYF
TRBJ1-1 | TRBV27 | CASSFRSQGEAFF
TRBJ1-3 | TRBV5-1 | CASSLESPGNTIYF
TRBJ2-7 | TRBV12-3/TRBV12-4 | CASSLMGSYEQYF
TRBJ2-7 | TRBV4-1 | CASSEGMTSGAPYEQYF
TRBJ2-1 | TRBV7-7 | CASSRGPIAVSEQFF
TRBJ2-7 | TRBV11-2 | CASSLDVGASTEQYF
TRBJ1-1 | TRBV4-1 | CASSQDEAGGAFF
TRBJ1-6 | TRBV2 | CASSGPAGGNSPLHF
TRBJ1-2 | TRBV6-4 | CASSVEGSYGYTF
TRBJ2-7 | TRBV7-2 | CASSFSREVEQYF
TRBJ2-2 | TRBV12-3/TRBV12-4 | CASRQQGFGELFF
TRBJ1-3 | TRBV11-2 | CASSENRGEGNTIYF
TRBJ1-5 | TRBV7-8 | CASSPGTTYSNQPQHF
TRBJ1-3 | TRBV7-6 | CASSSLAPQTTSGNTIYF
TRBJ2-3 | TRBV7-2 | CASSKSWWISSTDTQYF
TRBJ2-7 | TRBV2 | CASSREEVLAYEQYF
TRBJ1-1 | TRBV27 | CASSSPDRGHRTEAFF
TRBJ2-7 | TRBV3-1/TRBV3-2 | CASSPCQGGVF
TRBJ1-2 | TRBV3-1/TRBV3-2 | CASSPPSGVTYGYTF
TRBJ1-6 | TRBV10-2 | CASRTGAISPLHF
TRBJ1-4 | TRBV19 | CASKAGSLLRVANEKLFF
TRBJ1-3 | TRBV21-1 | CASSKPPGPANTIYF
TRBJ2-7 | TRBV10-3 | CAGGGGYEQYF
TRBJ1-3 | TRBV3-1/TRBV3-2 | CASSQRRLSSGNTIYF